Below are 25 T cell receptor beta chains sequenced from a single sample in a study of T cells expressing NK-cell markers (dated by TCRdb to 2018 to 2020). The library was prepared using 5' RACE. For sequencing, an Illumina HiSeq 2000 was employed. After the reads were reprocessed by TCRdb, one entry was made per CDR3 protein sequence, with no DNA. The record for this sample contains some 450,000 distinct CDR3 sequences. The ten biggest clones cover 7.3% of the sample. Sequenced sample: blood T cells: a sorted CD56 or NKG2C T cell subset, CD4+ or CD8+ T cells, or bulk PBMC T cells (not recorded which). The source of these receptors is a woman aged 18 to 75 in good health.

The chain carries TRBV29-1 and TRBJ2-1; with no DNA, the TCRdb D assignment of TRBD2 cannot be verified. The CDR3 has 19 residues. Germline V CDR1 and CDR2: SQVTM, ANQGSEA. CDR3 region: CSVEGGLAGASPSYNEQFF.

This chain links TRBV7-2 with TRBJ1-2; TCRdb's D call of TRBD1 is untestable without DNA. Germline CDR1 reads SGHTA; CDR2 reads FQGNSA. The CDR3 length is 15 residues. The CDR3 sequence is CASSLTAGIGNGYTF.

The V gene is TRBV12-3 or TRBV12-4, the J gene TRBJ2-1; checking the TCRdb D call of TRBD1 is not possible without DNA. The CDR3 consists of 15 residues. The CDR3 reads CASSTPGQGFNEQFF.

The V gene is TRBV6-1, the J gene TRBJ1-2. The CDR3 is 13 amino acids. CDR1 is MNHNS, CDR2 SASEGT, per germline. CDR3 sequence reads: CASSETANYGYTF.

The rearrangement links TRBV12-3 or TRBV12-4 to TRBJ2-3; the D gene TCRdb calls, TRBD1, cannot be checked with no DNA. The CDR3 contains 19 residues. The CDR3 loop reads CATRPERHISTPSTDTQYF.

J is TRBJ2-5 and V is TRBV20-1; TCRdb calls TRBD2, which cannot be checked without DNA. The CDR3 is 12 residues long. The germline V gene encodes CDR1 DFQATT and CDR2 SNEGSKA (reference sequence). The CDR3 is CSARALAETQYF.

The genes are TRBV10-2 and TRBJ2-3. The length of the CDR3 is 13 residues. The germline V gene encodes CDR1 WSHSY and CDR2 SAAADI. CDR3 loop: CASSELVTDTQYF.

This rearrangement joins TRBV12-3 or TRBV12-4 to TRBJ2-3; as DNA is missing, the TRBD1 call by TCRdb cannot be tested. The CDR3 is 15 amino acids. The chain's CDR3 is CASSLRGGGTDTQYF.

The chain combines TRBV25-1 with TRBJ1-2. The CDR3 sequence is 12 residues long. Germline loops: CDR1 MGHDK, CDR2 SYGVNS. The CDR3 reads CASTEGERGYTF.

This chain uses TRBV29-1 with TRBJ1-3; as DNA is missing, the TRBD1 call by TCRdb cannot be tested. CDR1 is SQVTM, CDR2 ANQGSEA, per germline. CDR3 length equals 14 residues. CDR3: CSVGVQGKGNTIYF.

The rearrangement links TRBV29-1 to TRBJ2-7; TCRdb indicates TRBD1, and absent DNA this call remains unverified. CDR1 and CDR2 from the germline V gene are SQVTM and ANQGSEA. CDR3 size: 14 residues. The CDR3 is CSVASGVRAYEQYF.

This chain links TRBV6-2 or TRBV6-3 with TRBJ2-3. The CDR3 loop spans 15 amino acids. The germline gives CDR1 MNHEY, CDR2 SVGEGT. CDR3 region: CASSSIGLAADTQYF.

This rearrangement joins TRBV7-9 to TRBJ1-4; TCRdb proposes TRBD1, but this gene call is untestable without DNA. Per the germline V gene, CDR1 is SEHNR and CDR2 is FQNEAQ (reference sequence). CDR3 size: 14 residues. The CDR3 protein is CASSLTGVNEKLFF.

The chain combines TRBV12-3 or TRBV12-4 with TRBJ2-1; the D call from TCRdb, TRBD2, cannot be confirmed without DNA. The CDR3 totals 15 residues. CDR3 sequence reads: CASSPRDSVFNEQFF.

V gene TRBV20-1 combines with J gene TRBJ2-1; TCRdb reports TRBD2, a call that lacks DNA to check it against. The CDR3 runs 13 residues. CDR1 and CDR2 from the germline V gene are DFQATT and SNEGSKA (reference sequence). This CDR3 is CSAMPEGDNEQFF.

The chain is built from TRBV12-3 or TRBV12-4 and TRBJ2-7; there is no DNA to check the TCRdb D call of TRBD1. This CDR3 spans 15 amino acids. CDR3 region: CASSSTGRLRNEQYF.

The chain joins TRBV7-3 to TRBJ2-5; TCRdb calls TRBD2, which cannot be checked without DNA. This CDR3 is 17 amino acids long. CDR1 is SGHTA and CDR2 is FQGTGA in the germline V gene. CDR3 region: CASSRSGRNGVAETQYF.

This chain connects TRBV20-1 to TRBJ2-3; TCRdb returns TRBD2, unconfirmable since there is no DNA. The CDR3 sequence is 15 residues long. The germline V gene encodes CDR1 DFQATT and CDR2 SNEGSKA (reference sequence). The CDR3 sequence: CSASSGTSVTDTQYF.

The chain employs TRBV30 and TRBJ2-3; TCRdb's D gene call, TRBD2, goes unchecked for lack of DNA. The CDR3 runs to 16 residues. Germline loops: CDR1 GTSNPN, CDR2 SVGIG (reference sequence). This CDR3 is CAWSVSGASSTDTQYF.

The chain joins TRBV29-1 to TRBJ2-5; the TRBD1 assignment by TCRdb is unverifiable without DNA. This CDR3 has 12 amino acids. Germline V gene lookup returns CDR1 SQVTM and CDR2 ANQGSEA. This CDR3 reads CSVEGGGETQYF.

The chain carries TRBV20-1 and TRBJ2-2; TCRdb's D gene call, TRBD2, goes unchecked for lack of DNA. CDR1 is DFQATT, CDR2 SNEGSKA, per germline (reference sequence). The CDR3 contains 14 residues. CDR3 amino acids: CSAPPAGVVGELFF.

The chain uses TRBV9 and TRBJ1-6; TCRdb picks TRBD1, but there is no DNA to check that call. Germline CDR1 reads SGDLS; CDR2 reads YYNGEE. CDR3 length equals 15 residues. The CDR3: CASSVVAGPNSPLHF.

The rearrangement joins TRBV20-1 to TRBJ2-3; TCRdb returns TRBD2, unconfirmable since there is no DNA. The CDR3 has 15 amino acids. Germline assignment: CDR1 DFQATT and CDR2 SNEGSKA (reference sequence). This CDR3 reads CSARRAGGGPDTQYF.

The chain uses TRBV4-3 and TRBJ1-1. The CDR3 spans 15 residues. Germline V CDR1 and CDR2: LGHNA, YSLEER. The CDR3 sequence is CASSQDRQPNTEAFF.

The gene calls are TRBV30 and TRBJ2-1; TCRdb proposes TRBD2, but this gene call is untestable without DNA. The CDR3 is 15 amino acids. Germline CDR1 GTSNPN, CDR2 SVGIG (reference sequence). CDR3: CAWKRVAGGQGEQFF. Based on the CDR3 plus reference TRBV30 and TRBJ2-1, the full variable domain is SQTIHQWPATLVQPVGSPLSLECTVEGTSNPNLYWYRQAAGRGLQLLFYSVGIGQISSEVPQNLSASRPQDRQFILSSKKLLLSDSGFYLCAWKRVAGGQGEQFFGPGTRLTVL.